The present T cell receptor (beta chain) was sequenced within a study of vaccination and CD4 T cells after COVID-19. At the level of the study: The study collected post-vaccine samples a median 72 days after dose two, with a range of 14 to 241. Study-wide results and limits: Convalescent patients displayed spike mono-reactivity in 304 of 307 vaccine-specific clones. Median SARS-CoV-2-reactive clonotype numbers rose nonsignificantly, roughly 21 to 38.

Treatment noted: approximately nine-day PBMC culture with coronavirus spike peptide pools or control peptides (ViraFEST assay). Trimming cost V 0 bases and J 5 bases, with 14 bases left between them. This CDR3 has 16 residues. Germline values: CDR1 LGHNA, CDR2 YNFKEQ. This clonotype has a handful of counts. Its antigen is currently unknown. The Oncomine TCR Beta short-read assay sequenced DNA from cultured CD4+ T cells. TCRdb reprocessed the PCR reads with MiXCR, giving one entry per CDR3 protein. The sample comprises under 20,000 distinct CDR3 sequences, approximately 31% of which are singletons, and 15% rests with the top ten.

Sequencing was carried out using cultured CD4+ T cells from blood. V is TRBV4-2 and J is TRBJ1-5; perhaps TRBD1 as D (5 bases). The sequence came from a human donor with COVID-19. The CDR3 DNA reads as TGTGCCAGCAGCCAAGAATTGGGGACGGTTTATCAGCCCCAGCATTTT. The encoded protein is CASSQELGTVYQPQHF.